The rows below give T cell receptor beta chains drawn from one sample of a study of T-cell reconstitution after alpha-beta-depleted transplantation in children. Using its own MiXCR run on the PCR reads, TCRdb lists one record per CDR3 protein. The table lists 250,000 to 350,000 distinct CDR3 sequences, about 10% of them singletons. The sequenced sample was PBMCs from the stem cell graft donor, obtained from the stem cell graft. The receptors come from a human donor who donated a stem cell graft to a child with SCID. The CDR3 runs from the conserved cysteine through the conserved F or W. Each record gives: J gene, V gene, clone size, CDR3 protein. The size of a clone is reported for some rows only, either as once, few or many, or as a class for expanded clones.

TRBJ2-7 TRBV12-3/TRBV12-4 many CASSRSGTGIGNEQYF
TRBJ1-5 TRBV12-3/TRBV12-4 many CASRFGLNQPQHF
TRBJ2-1 TRBV5-1 many CASRPSWDEQFF
TRBJ2-3 TRBV12-3/TRBV12-4 few CASSLMQGTDTQYF
TRBJ2-3 TRBV9 many CASSVPGVGDTQYF
TRBJ1-2 TRBV12-3/TRBV12-4 . CASSNILENSGYTF
TRBJ2-5 TRBV7-2 many CASSLYSQTQYF
TRBJ2-2 TRBV20-1 few CSARQSGGAGTGELFF
TRBJ1-1 TRBV6-5 . CASSYSHEGTEAFF
TRBJ2-7 TRBV9 few CASSASGNPYEQYF
TRBJ2-7 TRBV27 . CASSLYRGTYEQYF
TRBJ2-3 TRBV12-3/TRBV12-4 once CASSYPLGGRDTLYF
TRBJ2-7 TRBV19 . CASSLGTGWSYEQYF
TRBJ1-1 TRBV12-3/TRBV12-4 few CASSFGTHYTEAFF
TRBJ1-2 TRBV12-3/TRBV12-4 many CASSPGTSYGYTF
TRBJ2-5 TRBV20-1 few CSARMTRLQETQYF
TRBJ1-2 TRBV2 . CASIYRVSGYTF
TRBJ2-7 TRBV6-6 . CASVYEQYF
TRBJ2-1 TRBV20-1 few CSASVQGSSYNEQFF
TRBJ2-7 TRBV4-2 many CASSRQTSGGYEQYF
TRBJ2-4 TRBV5-6 many CASSLGGPGALAKNIQYF
TRBJ2-3 TRBV5-6 . CASSPVWGPTESSTDTQYF
TRBJ2-5 TRBV6-1 . CASRTSGPQETQYF
TRBJ1-1 TRBV12-3/TRBV12-4 few CASNRQGETEAFF
TRBJ1-1 TRBV5-5 . CASSLYLPGTGYTEAFF
TRBJ2-1 TRBV5-5 . CASSPGTSYDNEQFF
TRBJ2-3 TRBV2 many CASREATSTDTQYF
TRBJ2-2 TRBV5-5 few CASSLPGDKLGELFF
TRBJ2-7 TRBV6-5 many CASSYSSSYEQYF
TRBJ2-7 TRBV29-1 many CSVEESHRVSSAQYF
TRBJ1-1 TRBV5-1 few CASSRDTLNTEAFF
TRBJ2-3 TRBV5-1 . CASSLVETGWADTQYF
TRBJ2-3 TRBV7-3 many CASSLTGGAGDTQYF
TRBJ2-6 TRBV7-9 few CARDDGGYGANVLTF
TRBJ1-6 TRBV5-1 . CASSRGLSNSPLHF